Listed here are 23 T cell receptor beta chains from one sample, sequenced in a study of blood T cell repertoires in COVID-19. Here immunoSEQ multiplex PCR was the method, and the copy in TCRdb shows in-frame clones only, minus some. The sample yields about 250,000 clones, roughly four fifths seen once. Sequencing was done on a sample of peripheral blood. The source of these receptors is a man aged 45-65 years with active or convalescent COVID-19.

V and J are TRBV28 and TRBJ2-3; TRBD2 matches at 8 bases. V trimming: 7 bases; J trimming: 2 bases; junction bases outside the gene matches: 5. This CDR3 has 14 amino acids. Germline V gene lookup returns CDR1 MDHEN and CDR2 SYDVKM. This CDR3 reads CASTAGGTTDTQYF. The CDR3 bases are TGTGCCAGCACCGCGGGAGGCACCACAGATACGCAGTATTTT.

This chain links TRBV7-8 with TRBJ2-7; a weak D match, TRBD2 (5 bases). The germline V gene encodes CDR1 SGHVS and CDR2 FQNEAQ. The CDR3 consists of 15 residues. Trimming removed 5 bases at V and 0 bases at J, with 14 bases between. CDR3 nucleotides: TGTGCCAGCAGCGCCCTGGAGGCCCACTCCTACGAGCAGTACTTC. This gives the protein CASSALEAHSYEQYF.

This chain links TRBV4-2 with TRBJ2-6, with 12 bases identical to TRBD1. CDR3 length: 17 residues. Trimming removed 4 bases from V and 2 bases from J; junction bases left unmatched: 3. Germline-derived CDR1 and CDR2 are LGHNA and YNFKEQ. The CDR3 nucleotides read TGTGCCAGCAGCCCGGGACAGGGGGCGCCTGGGGCCAACGTCCTGACTTTC. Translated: CASSPGQGAPGANVLTF.

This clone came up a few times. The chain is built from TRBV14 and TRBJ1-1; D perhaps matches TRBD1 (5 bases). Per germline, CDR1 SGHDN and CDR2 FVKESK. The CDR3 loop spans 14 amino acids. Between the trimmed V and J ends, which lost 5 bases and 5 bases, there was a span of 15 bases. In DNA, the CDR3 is TGTGCCAGCAGCTACGTCCAGGGCTGGACTGAAGCTTTCTTT. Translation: CASSYVQGWTEAFF.

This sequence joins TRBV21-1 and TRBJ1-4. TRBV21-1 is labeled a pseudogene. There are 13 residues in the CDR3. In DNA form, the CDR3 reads TGTGCCAGCAGCAAAGCGCGAGATGAAAAACTGTTTTTT. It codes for CASSKARDEKLFF.

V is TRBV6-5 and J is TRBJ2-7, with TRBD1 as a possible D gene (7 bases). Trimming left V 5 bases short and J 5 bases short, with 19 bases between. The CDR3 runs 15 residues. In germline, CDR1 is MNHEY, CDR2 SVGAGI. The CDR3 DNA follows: TGTGCCAGCAGTAACGCAGGGGGGAGTCGGCACGAGCAGTACTTC. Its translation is CASSNAGGSRHEQYF.

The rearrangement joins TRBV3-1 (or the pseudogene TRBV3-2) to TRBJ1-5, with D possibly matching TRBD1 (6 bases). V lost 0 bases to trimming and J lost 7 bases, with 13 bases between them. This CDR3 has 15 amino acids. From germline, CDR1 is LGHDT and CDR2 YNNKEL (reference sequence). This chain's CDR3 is CASSQDEGEGQPQHF. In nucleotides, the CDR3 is TGTGCCAGCAGCCAAGATGAGGGGGAGGGACAGCCCCAGCATTTT.

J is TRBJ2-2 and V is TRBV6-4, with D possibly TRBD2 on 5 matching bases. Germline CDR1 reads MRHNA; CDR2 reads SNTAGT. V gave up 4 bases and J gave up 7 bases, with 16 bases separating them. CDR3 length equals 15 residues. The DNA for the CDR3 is TGTGCCAGCAGTGCATCGGGGTTCGGAAACGGGGAGCTGTTTTTT. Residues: CASSASGFGNGELFF.

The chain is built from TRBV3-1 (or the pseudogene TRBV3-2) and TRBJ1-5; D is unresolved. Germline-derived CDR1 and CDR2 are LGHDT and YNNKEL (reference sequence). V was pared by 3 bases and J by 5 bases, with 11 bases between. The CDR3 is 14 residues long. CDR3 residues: CASSQYTADQPQHF. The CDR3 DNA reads TGTGCCAGCAGCCAGTATACAGCGGATCAGCCCCAGCATTTT.

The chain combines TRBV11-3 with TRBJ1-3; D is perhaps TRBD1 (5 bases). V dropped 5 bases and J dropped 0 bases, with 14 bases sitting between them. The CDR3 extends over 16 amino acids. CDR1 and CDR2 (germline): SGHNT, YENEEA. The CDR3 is CASSRGGESSGNTIYF. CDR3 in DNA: TGTGCCAGCAGCCGCGGGGGGGAGTCCTCTGGAAACACCATATATTTT.

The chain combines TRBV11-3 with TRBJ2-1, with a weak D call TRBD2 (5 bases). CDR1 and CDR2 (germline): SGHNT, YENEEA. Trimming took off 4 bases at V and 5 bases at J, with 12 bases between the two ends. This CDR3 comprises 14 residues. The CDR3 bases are TGTGCCAGCAGCTACAGAGGGCTTCACAATGAGCAGTTCTTC. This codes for CASSYRGLHNEQFF.

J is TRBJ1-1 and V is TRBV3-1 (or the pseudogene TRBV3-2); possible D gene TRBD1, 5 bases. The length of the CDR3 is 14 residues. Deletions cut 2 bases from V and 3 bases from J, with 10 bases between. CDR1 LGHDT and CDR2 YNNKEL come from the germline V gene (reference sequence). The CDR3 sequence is CASSQSSTDTEAFF. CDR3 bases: TGTGCCAGCAGCCAAAGTTCGACAGACACTGAAGCTTTCTTT.

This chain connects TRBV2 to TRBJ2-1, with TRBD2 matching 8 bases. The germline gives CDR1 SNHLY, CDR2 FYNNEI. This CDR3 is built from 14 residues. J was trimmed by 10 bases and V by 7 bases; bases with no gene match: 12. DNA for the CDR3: TGTGCCAGCACCCTACCGGGGGGGCTGGAGGAGCAGTTCTTC. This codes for CASTLPGGLEEQFF. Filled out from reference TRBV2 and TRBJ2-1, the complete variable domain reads EPEVTQTPSHQVTQMGQEVILRCVPISNHLYFYWYRQILGQKVEFLVSFYNNEISEKSEIFDDQFSVERPDGSNFTLKIRSTKLEDSAMYFCASTLPGGLEEQFFGPGTRLTVL.

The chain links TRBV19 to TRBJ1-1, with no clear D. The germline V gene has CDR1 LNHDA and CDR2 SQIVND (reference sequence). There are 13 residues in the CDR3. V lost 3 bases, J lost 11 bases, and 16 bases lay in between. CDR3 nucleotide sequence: TGTGCCAGTAGTATCTCGTCCCTAGGTGTTGCTTTCTTT. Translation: CASSISSLGVAFF. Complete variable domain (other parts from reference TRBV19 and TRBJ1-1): DGGITQSPKYLFRKEGQNVTLSCEQNLNHDAMYWYRQDPGQGLRLIYYSQIVNDFQKGDIAEGYSVSREKKESFPLTVTSAQKNPTAFYLCASSISSLGVAFFGQGTRLTVV.

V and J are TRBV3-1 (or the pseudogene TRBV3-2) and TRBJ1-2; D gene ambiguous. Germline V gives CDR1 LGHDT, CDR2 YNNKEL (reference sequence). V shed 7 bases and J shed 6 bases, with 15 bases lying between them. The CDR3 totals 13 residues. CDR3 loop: CASTHRPRDGYTF. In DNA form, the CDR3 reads TGTGCCAGCACCCACCGTCCTCGAGATGGCTACACCTTC.

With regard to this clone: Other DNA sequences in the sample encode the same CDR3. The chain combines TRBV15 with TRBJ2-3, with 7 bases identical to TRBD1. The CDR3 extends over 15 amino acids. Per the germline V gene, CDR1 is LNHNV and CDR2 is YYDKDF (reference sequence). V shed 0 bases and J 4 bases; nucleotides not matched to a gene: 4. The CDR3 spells CATSRDRGPADTQYF. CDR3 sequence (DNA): TGTGCCACCAGCAGAGATAGGGGGCCGGCAGATACGCAGTATTTT.

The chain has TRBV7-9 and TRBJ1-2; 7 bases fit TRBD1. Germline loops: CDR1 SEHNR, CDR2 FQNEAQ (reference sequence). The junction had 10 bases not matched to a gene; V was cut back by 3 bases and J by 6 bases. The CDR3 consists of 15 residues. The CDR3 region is CASSFSGQRYHGYTF. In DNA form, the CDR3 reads TGTGCCAGCAGCTTTTCGGGACAGCGATACCATGGCTACACCTTC.

The CDR3 loop reads CAIRLPGTGEQFF. As DNA, the CDR3 is TGTGCCATCAGACTCCCGGGTACAGGTGAGCAGTTCTTC. V and J are TRBV10-3 and TRBJ2-1; weak D call: TRBD1 (5 bases). This CDR3 is 13 amino acids long. Trimming removed 6 bases at V and 9 bases at J, with 15 bases between. Germline lookup yields CDR1 ENHRY and CDR2 SYGVKD.

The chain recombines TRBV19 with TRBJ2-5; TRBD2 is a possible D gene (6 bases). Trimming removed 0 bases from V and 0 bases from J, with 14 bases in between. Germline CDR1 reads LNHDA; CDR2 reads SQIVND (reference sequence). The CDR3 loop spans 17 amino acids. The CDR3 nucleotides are TGTGCCAGTAGTATAGATGGGCGGGGCCGGTACCAAGAGACCCAGTACTTC. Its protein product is CASSIDGRGRYQETQYF.

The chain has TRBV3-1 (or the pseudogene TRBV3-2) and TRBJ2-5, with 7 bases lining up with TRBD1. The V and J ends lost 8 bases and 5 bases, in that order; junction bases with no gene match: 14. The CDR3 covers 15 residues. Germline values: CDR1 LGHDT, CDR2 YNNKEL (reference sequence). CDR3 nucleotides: TGTGCCAGCGTTCCGGGGCATAGGGGGCCCGAGACCCAGTACTTC. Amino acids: CASVPGHRGPETQYF.

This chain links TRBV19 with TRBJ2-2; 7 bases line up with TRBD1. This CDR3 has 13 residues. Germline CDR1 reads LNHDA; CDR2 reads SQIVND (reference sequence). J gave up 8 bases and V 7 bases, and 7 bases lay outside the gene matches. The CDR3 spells CASTDRDWGELFF. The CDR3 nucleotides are TGTGCCAGTACCGACAGGGATTGGGGGGAGCTGTTTTTT.

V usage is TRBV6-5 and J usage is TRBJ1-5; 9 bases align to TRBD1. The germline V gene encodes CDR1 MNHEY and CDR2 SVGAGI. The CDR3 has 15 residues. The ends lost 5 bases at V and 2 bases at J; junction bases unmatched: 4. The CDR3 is CASSRGQGGNQPQHF. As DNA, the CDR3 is TGTGCCAGCAGTCGGGGACAGGGTGGCAATCAGCCCCAGCATTTT.

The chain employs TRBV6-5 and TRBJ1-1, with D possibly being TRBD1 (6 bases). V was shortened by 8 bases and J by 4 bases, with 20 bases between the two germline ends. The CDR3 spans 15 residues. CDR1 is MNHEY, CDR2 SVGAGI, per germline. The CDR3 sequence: CASESSRIRGTEAFF. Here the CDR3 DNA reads TGTGCCAGCGAATCCTCCAGGATCAGGGGCACTGAAGCTTTCTTT.